These T cell receptor beta chains were read from a single sample in a study of PD-L1 blockade in urothelial cancer. Data came from immunoSEQ multiplex PCR; TCRdb stores just in-frame clones and leaves some out. The sample holds approximately 110,000 clones, about 85% seen once. The specimen comprised PBMCs, sampled around atezolizumab (anti-PD-L1) treatment. The receptor source for this set is a man over 45 with urothelial cancer. Each CDR3 is given with its conserved first and last residue. D genes are given only for firm matches. Rows may omit the clone size; those that give it use once, few, many or a size class.

clone size,D gene,J gene,V gene,CDR3 DNA,CDR3 protein
.,TRBD1,TRBJ1-3,TRBV10-3,TGTGCCATCAGGGACAGGGATGGGAACACCATATATTTT,CAIRDRDGNTIYF
.,TRBD2,TRBJ2-7,TRBV6-5,TGTGCCAGCAGTAGGGAGGGGACCGACGAGCAGTACTTC,CASSREGTDEQYF
.,.,TRBJ2-6,TRBV11-1,TGTGCCAGCAGCTTAGCGAGAACCTCTGGGGCCAACGTCCTGACTTTC,CASSLARTSGANVLTF
.,TRBD2,TRBJ2-1,TRBV6-6,TGTGCCAGCAGGACTAGCGGATACAATGAGCAGTTCTTC,CASRTSGYNEQFF
.,.,TRBJ2-2,TRBV6-5,TGTGCCAGCAGACAGGGAAACACCGGGGAGCTGTTTTTT,CASRQGNTGELFF
once,.,TRBJ1-2,TRBV20-1,TGCAGTGCTAGCTGGAGTGGCTACACCTTC,CSASWSGYTF
.,.,TRBJ2-7,TRBV11-3,TGTGCCAGCAGCTTGGGGCACGACGAGCAGTACTTC,CASSLGHDEQYF
.,TRBD2,TRBJ2-2,TRBV7-9,TGTGCCAGCAGGGCTAGCGGGAGAAACACCGGGGAGCTGTTTTTT,CASRASGRNTGELFF
.,TRBD2,TRBJ2-5,TRBV5-1,TGCGCCAGCAGCTTGAGTACGCTAGCGGGAGTAGAGACCCAGTACTTC,CASSLSTLAGVETQYF
.,.,TRBJ1-4,TRBV6-1,TGTGCCAGCAGCGCCAATGACGGAGGTGGTGAAAAACTGTTTTTT,CASSANDGGGEKLFF
.,TRBD1,TRBJ2-7,TRBV5-1,TGCGCCAGCAGCATCGGGACAGGGGGTTTCTACGAGCAGTACTTC,CASSIGTGGFYEQYF
.,.,TRBJ2-1,TRBV14,TGTGCCAGCAGCCAATGGATTGAGGGTGAGCAGTTCTTC,CASSQWIEGEQFF
.,.,TRBJ1-1,TRBV18,TGTGCCAGCTCACCACGACAGACAAACACTGAAGCTTTCTTT,CASSPRQTNTEAFF
.,TRBD1,TRBJ2-5,TRBV9,TGTGCCAGCAGCGGCAGGGGGCGCGGGAATGTCAAAGAGACCCAGTACTTC,CASSGRGRGNVKETQYF
.,.,TRBJ2-1,TRBV7-3,TGTGCCAGCAGCCAAAACCCCGGGAGTGGCGTTGAGCAGTTCTTC,CASSQNPGSGVEQFF
.,.,TRBJ1-1,TRBV5-6,TGTGCCAGCAGCTTGCTGAGACAGCGAGACACTGAAGCTTTCTTT,CASSLLRQRDTEAFF
.,.,TRBJ2-7,TRBV28,TGTGCCAGCCGGGCTAGCGAATACGAGCAGTACTTC,CASRASEYEQYF
.,.,TRBJ1-4,TRBV28,TGTGCCAGCAGTTTCCCGGGACATTCCACGAATGAAAAACTGTTTTTT,CASSFPGHSTNEKLFF
.,.,TRBJ1-6,TRBV21-1,TGTGCCAGCAGCAGAACAGGGGGCTCCTATAATTCACCCCTCCACTTT,CASSRTGGSYNSPLHF
.,TRBD1,TRBJ1-5,TRBV6-6,TGTGCCAGCAGTGACAGGGCACTGGAGAATCAGCCCCAGCATTTT,CASSDRALENQPQHF
.,TRBD1,TRBJ2-2,TRBV9,TGTGCCAGCAGCCAAAGGACAGGGACTCTTACCGGGGAGCTGTTTTTT,CASSQRTGTLTGELFF
.,TRBD1,TRBJ1-5,TRBV6-5,TGTGCCAGCAGTCCCCGGGACAGGGCGTATCAGCCCCAGCATTTT,CASSPRDRAYQPQHF
.,.,TRBJ2-7,TRBV6-4,TGTGCCAGCAGTGGGACCGTAGGGGCAGACGAGCAGTACTTC,CASSGTVGADEQYF
.,.,TRBJ2-5,TRBV6-5,TGTGCCAGCAAACGAATGCAGGGGTGGGAGACCCAGTACTTC,CASKRMQGWETQYF
few,.,TRBJ1-1,TRBV19,TGTGCCAGTTTCCTCCAGGGTAGGCGAGATATGGAAGCCAACGCTTTCTTT,CASFLQGRRDMEANAFF
few,.,TRBJ2-3,TRBV6-1,TGTGCCAGCAGTGTCACCCATAGGAGCGATACGCAGTATTTT,CASSVTHRSDTQYF
.,TRBD2,TRBJ2-1,TRBV5-1,TGCGCCAGCAGCACCCAGGGACTAGCGGGGACCTGGGAGCAGTTCTTC,CASSTQGLAGTWEQFF
.,TRBD1,TRBJ1-1,TRBV4-1,TGCGCCAGCAGCCTCCGGACAGGCTCGGGGGAGAACACTGAAGCTTTCTTT,CASSLRTGSGENTEAFF
once,.,TRBJ2-3,TRBV19,TGTGCCAGTAGTTCGGACTACACAGATACGCAGTATTTT,CASSSDYTDTQYF
.,.,TRBJ1-1,TRBV10-3,TGTGCCATCAGTGAGGTTCTAAGGAGCTCGGGGTCCACTGAAGCTTTCTTT,CAISEVLRSSGSTEAFF
.,TRBD1,TRBJ1-1,TRBV18,TGTGCCAGCTCACCACAGGTTCAGGGGGGCTACACTGAAGCTTTCTTT,CASSPQVQGGYTEAFF
.,TRBD1,TRBJ2-3,TRBV7-9,TGTGCCAGCAGGCCGGGACAGGAGGCAGATACGCAGTATTTT,CASRPGQEADTQYF
.,.,TRBJ1-2,TRBV10-2,TGCGCCAGCAGTGAGTCAGGAGGGTTTGGCTACACCTTC,CASSESGGFGYTF
.,.,TRBJ1-2,TRBV7-4,TGTGCCAGCAGCTTACAGGGTAGGTTTGGCTACACCTTC,CASSLQGRFGYTF
.,.,TRBJ2-1,TRBV5-1,TGCGCCAGCAGCTTGGAAAGGCTAGCAGTTGCAATGAGCGAGCAGTTCTTC,CASSLERLAVAMSEQFF
.,.,TRBJ1-6,TRBV30,TGTGCCTGGACTCATCGTACACAATATAATTCACCCCTCCACTTT,CAWTHRTQYNSPLHF
.,TRBD2,TRBJ2-2,TRBV28,TGTGCCAGCAGGGGACCGGGACTAGCGGGAGGTGGGGAGCTGTTTTTT,CASRGPGLAGGGELFF
.,.,TRBJ1-1,TRBV13,TGTGCCAGCAGCCTGGGAGGGCCTATGAACACTGAAGCTTTCTTT,CASSLGGPMNTEAFF
.,.,TRBJ2-6,TRBV5-6,TGTGCCAGCAGCTTTGCCCAGGGGGCCAACGTCCTGACTTTC,CASSFAQGANVLTF
.,TRBD1,TRBJ2-7,TRBV11-2,TGTGCCAGCAGCCCACGGGGACAGACCTACGAGCAGTACTTC,CASSPRGQTYEQYF